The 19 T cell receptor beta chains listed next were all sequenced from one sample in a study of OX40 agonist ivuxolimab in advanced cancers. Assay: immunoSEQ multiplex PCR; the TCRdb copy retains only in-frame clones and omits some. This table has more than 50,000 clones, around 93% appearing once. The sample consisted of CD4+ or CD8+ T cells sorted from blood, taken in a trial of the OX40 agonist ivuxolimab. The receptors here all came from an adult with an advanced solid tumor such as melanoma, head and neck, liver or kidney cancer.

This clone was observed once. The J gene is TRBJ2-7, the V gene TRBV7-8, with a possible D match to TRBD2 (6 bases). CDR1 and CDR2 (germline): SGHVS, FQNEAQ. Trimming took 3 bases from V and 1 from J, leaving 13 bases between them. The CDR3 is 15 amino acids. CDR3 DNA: TGTGCCAGCAGCTTGGCCCAGGCGGGGTCCTACGAGCAGTACTTC. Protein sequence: CASSLAQAGSYEQYF.

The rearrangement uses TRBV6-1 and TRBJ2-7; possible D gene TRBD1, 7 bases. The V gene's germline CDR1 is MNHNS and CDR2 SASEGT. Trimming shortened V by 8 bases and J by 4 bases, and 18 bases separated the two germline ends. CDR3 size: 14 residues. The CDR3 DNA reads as TGTGCCAGCGGAGGGGACAGAGTTTTATACGAGCAGTACTTC. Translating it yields CASGGDRVLYEQYF.

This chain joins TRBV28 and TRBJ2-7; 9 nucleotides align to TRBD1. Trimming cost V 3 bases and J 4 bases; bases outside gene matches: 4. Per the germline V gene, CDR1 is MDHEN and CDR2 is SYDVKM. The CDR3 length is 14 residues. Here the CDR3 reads CASSFSGTGYEQYF. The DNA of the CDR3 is TGTGCCAGCAGTTTCAGCGGGACAGGGTACGAGCAGTACTTC.

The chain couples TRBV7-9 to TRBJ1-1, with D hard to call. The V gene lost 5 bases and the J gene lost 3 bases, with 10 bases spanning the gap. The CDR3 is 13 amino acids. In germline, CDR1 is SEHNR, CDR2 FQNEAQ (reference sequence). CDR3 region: CASSPSVDTEAFF. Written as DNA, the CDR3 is TGTGCCAGCAGCCCAAGTGTGGACACTGAAGCTTTCTTT.

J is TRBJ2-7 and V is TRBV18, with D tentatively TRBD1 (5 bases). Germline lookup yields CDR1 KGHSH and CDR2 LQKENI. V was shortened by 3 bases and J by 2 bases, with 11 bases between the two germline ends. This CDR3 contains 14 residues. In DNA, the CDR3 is TGTGCCAGCTCACCTGACAGTGAGACCTACGAGCAGTACTTC. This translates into CASSPDSETYEQYF. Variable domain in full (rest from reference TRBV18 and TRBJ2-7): NAGVMQNPRHLVRRRGQEARLRCSPMKGHSHVYWYRQLPEEGLKFMVYLQKENIIDESGMPKERFSAEFPKEGPSILRIQQVVRGDSAAYFCASSPDSETYEQYFGPGTRLTVT.

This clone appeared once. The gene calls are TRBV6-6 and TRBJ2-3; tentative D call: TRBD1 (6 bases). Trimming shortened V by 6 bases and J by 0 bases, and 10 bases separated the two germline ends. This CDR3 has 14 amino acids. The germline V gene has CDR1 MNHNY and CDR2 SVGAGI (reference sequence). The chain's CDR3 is CASSHRASTDTQYF. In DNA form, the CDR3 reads TGTGCCAGCAGCCACAGGGCGAGCACAGATACGCAGTATTTT.

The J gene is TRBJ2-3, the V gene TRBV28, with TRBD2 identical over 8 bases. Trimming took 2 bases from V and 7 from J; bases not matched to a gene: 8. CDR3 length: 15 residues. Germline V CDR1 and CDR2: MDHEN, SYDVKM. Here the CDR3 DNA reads TGTGCCAGCAGTTTAGGACAGCGGGAGTTTCATACGCAGTATTTT. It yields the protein CASSLGQREFHTQYF.

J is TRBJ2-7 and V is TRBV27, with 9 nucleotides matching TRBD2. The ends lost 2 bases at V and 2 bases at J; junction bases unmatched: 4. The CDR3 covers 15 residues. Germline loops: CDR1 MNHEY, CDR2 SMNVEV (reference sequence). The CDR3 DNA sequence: TGTGCCAGCAGTTTAGCGGGAGGGTCGGCCTACGAGCAGTACTTC. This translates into CASSLAGGSAYEQYF.

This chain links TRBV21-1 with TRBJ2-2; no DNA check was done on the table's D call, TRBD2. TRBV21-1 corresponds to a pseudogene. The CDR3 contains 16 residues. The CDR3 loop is CASSKDGGPHTGELFF. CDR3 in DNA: TGTGCCAGCAGCAAAGACGGGGGGCCCCACACCGGGGAGCTGTTTTTT.

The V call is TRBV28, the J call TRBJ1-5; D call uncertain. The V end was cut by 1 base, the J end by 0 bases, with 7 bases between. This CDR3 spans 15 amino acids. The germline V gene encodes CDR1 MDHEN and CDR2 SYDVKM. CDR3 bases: TGTGCCAGCAGTTTATCGGGTTATAGCAATCAGCCCCAGCATTTT. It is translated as CASSLSGYSNQPQHF.

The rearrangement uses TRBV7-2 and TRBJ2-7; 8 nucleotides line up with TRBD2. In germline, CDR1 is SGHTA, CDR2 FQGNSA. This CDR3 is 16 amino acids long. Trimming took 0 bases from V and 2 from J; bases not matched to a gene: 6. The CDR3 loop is CASSLAQLAAAYEQYF. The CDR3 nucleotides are TGTGCCAGCAGCTTAGCGCAACTAGCGGCTGCCTACGAGCAGTACTTC.

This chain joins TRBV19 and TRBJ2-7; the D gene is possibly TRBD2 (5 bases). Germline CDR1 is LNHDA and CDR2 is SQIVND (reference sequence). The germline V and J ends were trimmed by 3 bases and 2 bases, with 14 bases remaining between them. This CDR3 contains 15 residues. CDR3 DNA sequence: TGTGCCAGTAGTATTGGTCTAGCCCTAACCTACGAGCAGTACTTC. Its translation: CASSIGLALTYEQYF.

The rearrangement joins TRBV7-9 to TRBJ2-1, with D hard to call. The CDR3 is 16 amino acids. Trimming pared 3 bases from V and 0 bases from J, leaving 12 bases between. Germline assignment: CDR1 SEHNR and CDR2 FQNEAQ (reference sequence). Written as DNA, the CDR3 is TGTGCCAGCAGCTTCCCCCGCAGGAGCTCCTACAATGAGCAGTTCTTC. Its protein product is CASSFPRRSSYNEQFF.

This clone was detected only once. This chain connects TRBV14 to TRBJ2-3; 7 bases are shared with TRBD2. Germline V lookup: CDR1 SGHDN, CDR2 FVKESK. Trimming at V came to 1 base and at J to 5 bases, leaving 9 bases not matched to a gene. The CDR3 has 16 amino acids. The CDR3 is CASSQGLAPLGDTQYF. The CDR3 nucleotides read TGTGCCAGCAGCCAAGGACTAGCACCCTTGGGAGATACGCAGTATTTT.

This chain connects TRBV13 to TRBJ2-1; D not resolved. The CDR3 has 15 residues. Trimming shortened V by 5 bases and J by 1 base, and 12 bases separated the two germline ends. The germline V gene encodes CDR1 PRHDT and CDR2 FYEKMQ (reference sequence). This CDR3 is CASSPVDHSYNEQFF. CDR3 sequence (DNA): TGTGCCAGCAGCCCAGTGGACCATTCCTACAATGAGCAGTTCTTC.

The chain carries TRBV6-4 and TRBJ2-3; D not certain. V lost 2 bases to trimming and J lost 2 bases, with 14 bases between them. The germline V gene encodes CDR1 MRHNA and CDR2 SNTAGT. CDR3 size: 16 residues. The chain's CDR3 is CASSDRFGRYTDTQYF. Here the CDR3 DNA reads TGTGCCAGCAGTGACAGGTTTGGTCGATACACAGATACGCAGTATTTT.

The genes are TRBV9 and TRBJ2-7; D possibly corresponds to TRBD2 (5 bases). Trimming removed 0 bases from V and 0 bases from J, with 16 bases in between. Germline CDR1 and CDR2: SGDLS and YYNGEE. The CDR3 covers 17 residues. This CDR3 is CASSVGGFGLGSYEQYF. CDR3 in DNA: TGTGCCAGCAGCGTAGGAGGGTTCGGCCTAGGCTCCTACGAGCAGTACTTC.

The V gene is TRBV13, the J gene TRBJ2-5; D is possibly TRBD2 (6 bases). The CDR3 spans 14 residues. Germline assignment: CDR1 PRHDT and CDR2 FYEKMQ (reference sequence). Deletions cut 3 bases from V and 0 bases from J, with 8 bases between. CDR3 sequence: CASSFPGDQETQYF. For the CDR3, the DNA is TGTGCCAGCAGCTTCCCGGGGGACCAAGAGACCCAGTACTTC.

This CDR3 is CASSLCKYNEQFF. CDR3 in DNA: TGTGCCAGCAGCTTATGTAAGTACAATGAGCAGTTCTTC. The chain employs TRBV7-3 and TRBJ2-1; D is uncertain. The length of the CDR3 is 13 residues. V shed 2 bases and J shed 4 bases, with 6 bases lying between them. From germline, CDR1 is SGHTA and CDR2 FQGTGA. Using reference TRBV7-3 and TRBJ2-1 for the parts outside the CDR3, the full variable domain is GAGVSQTPSNKVTEKGKYVELRCDPISGHTALYWYRQSLGQGPEFLIYFQGTGAADDSGLPNDRFFAVRPEGSVSTLKIQRTERGDSAVYLCASSLCKYNEQFFGPGTRLTVL.